This T cell receptor beta chain was retrieved from a study of blood T cell repertoires in COVID-19. Assay: immunoSEQ multiplex PCR; the TCRdb copy retains only in-frame clones and omits some. Among about 76,000 clones listed, about 85% were seen once. The CDR3 spans 16 residues. The V end was cut by 0 bases, the J end by 0 bases, with 10 bases between. Per germline, CDR1 SGHRS and CDR2 YFSETQ. The chain employs TRBV5-1 and TRBJ1-3; D is perhaps TRBD1 (5 bases). The sequence was obtained from a man between 60 and 70 years old with COVID-19, enrolled during active disease. Sequenced material: peripheral blood. For the CDR3, the DNA is TGCGCCAGCAGCTTGGAACCAGGGATCTCTGGAAACACCATATATTTT. This gives the protein CASSLEPGISGNTIYF.